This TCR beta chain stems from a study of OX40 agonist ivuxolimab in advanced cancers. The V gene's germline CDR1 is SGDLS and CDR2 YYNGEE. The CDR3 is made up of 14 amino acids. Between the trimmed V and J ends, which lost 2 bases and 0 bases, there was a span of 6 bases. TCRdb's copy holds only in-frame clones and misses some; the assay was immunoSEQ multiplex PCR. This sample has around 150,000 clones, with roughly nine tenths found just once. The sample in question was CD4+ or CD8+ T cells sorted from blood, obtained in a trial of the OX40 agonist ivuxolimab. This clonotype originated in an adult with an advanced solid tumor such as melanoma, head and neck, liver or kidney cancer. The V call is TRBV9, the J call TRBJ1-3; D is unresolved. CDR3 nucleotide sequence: TGTGCCAGCAGCGTCACGAGCTCTGGAAACACCATATATTTT. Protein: CASSVTSSGNTIYF.